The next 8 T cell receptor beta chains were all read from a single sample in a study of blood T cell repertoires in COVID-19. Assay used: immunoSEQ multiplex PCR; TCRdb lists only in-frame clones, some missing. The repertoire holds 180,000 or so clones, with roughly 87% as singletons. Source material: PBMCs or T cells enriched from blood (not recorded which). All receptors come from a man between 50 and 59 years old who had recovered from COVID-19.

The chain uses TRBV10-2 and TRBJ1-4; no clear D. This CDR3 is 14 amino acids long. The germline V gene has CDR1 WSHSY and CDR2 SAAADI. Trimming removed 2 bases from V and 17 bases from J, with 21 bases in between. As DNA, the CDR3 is TGCGCCAGCAGTGAGGGGCGTTCAGCCGCCCGCCGATTTTTT. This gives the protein CASSEGRSAARRFF.

The CDR3 DNA sequence: TGTGCCAGCAGCTTAACGGGGGGTGTAACTGAAGCTTTCTTT. Its protein is CASSLTGGVTEAFF. The genes are TRBV7-3 and TRBJ1-1, with D possibly TRBD1 on 5 matching bases. CDR1 and CDR2 from the germline V gene are SGHTA and FQGTGA. Between the trimmed V and J ends, which lost 0 bases and 5 bases, there was a span of 10 bases. The CDR3 extends over 14 amino acids.

The CDR3, as DNA: TGCAGCGTTGATCTTCAGGGTTACACTGAAGCTTTCTTT. This gives the protein CSVDLQGYTEAFF. The genes are TRBV29-1 and TRBJ1-1; D is perhaps TRBD1 (5 bases). Trimming stripped 3 bases from V and 3 bases from J, with 11 bases between. The germline V gene encodes CDR1 SQVTM and CDR2 ANQGSEA. The CDR3 consists of 13 residues.

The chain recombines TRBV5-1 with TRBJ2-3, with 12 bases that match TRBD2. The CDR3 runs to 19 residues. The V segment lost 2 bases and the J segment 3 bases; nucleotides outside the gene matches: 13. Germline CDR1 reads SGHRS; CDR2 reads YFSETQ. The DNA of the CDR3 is TGCGCCAGCAGCTTAAAGGGACTAGCGGGTCCTGGCCAAACAGATACGCAGTATTTT. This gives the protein CASSLKGLAGPGQTDTQYF. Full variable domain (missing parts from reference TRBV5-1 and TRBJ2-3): KAGVTQTPRYLIKTRGQQVTLSCSPISGHRSVSWYQQTPGQGLQFLFEYFSETQRNKGNFPGRFSGRQFSNSRSEMNVSTLELGDSALYLCASSLKGLAGPGQTDTQYFGPGTRLTVL.

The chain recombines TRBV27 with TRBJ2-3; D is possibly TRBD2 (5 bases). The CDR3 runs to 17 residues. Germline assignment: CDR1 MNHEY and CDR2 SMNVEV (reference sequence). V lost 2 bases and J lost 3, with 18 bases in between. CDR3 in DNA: TGTGCCAGCAGTTTAAATGTGCGGCTAGCTGGAACAGATACGCAGTATTTT. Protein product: CASSLNVRLAGTDTQYF.

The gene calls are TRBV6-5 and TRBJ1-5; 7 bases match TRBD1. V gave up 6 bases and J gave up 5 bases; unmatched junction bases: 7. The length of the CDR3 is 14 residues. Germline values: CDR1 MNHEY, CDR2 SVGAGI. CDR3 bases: TGTGCCAGCAGACCACAGGGGCGGGATCAGCCCCAGCATTTT. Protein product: CASRPQGRDQPQHF.

The CDR3 sequence: CASRDWGREDTEAFF. CDR3 bases: TGCGCCAGCAGGGACTGGGGCAGGGAGGACACTGAAGCTTTCTTT. The chain links TRBV5-1 to TRBJ1-1, with a weak D call TRBD1 (5 bases). This CDR3 is built from 15 residues. Looked up from germline, CDR1 is SGHRS and CDR2 is YFSETQ. V was trimmed by 5 bases and J by 3 bases, leaving 17 bases between them.

The DNA for the CDR3 is TGTGCCAGCAGCTTGTATGGGACAGGGGCATCTAATGAAAAACTGTTTTTT. As protein: CASSLYGTGASNEKLFF. The genes are TRBV5-8 and TRBJ1-4, with TRBD1 matching over 10 bases. J was trimmed by 3 bases and V by 1 base; bases with no gene match: 6. This CDR3 has 17 amino acids. Per the germline V gene, CDR1 is SGHTS and CDR2 is YDEGEE.